This TCR beta chain came from a study of blood T cell repertoires in COVID-19. The wider study: The United States, Italy and Spain provided the acute and convalescent COVID-19 samples.

This clone is a singleton in its sample. Produced via immunoSEQ multiplex PCR; TCRdb's table is partial and in-frame only. The table lists about 250,000 clones, around 81% of them singletons. CDR1 and CDR2 (germline): LGHNT, FRNRAP. The CDR3 has 15 amino acids. Trimming took 1 base from V and 1 from J, leaving 10 bases between them. The sequence came from a middle-aged man with active or convalescent COVID-19. V and J are TRBV12-5 and TRBJ1-1; D possibly corresponds to TRBD1 (6 bases). Sequencing was carried out using peripheral blood. The CDR3 is CASGLDGGRNTEAFF. The CDR3 DNA sequence: TGTGCTAGTGGTTTGGATGGGGGCAGGAACACTGAAGCTTTCTTT.